This TCR beta chain was captured in a study of beta chain features in type 1 diabetes. Study-level information: All samples yielded around 99 million examined sorted cells.

Study findings and constraints: Reads derived from cDNA could over-represent cells showing high TCR expression. Compared with healthy donors, patients appeared to share more similar naive, central memory and regulatory TCRB repertoires.

The V and J ends lost 0 bases and 6 bases respectively, with 16 bases between them. Germline V gene data show CDR1 as MNHNY and CDR2 as SVGAGI (reference sequence). The length of the CDR3 is 16 residues. TCRB transcripts that were expressed got sequenced, as all of the isolated RNA had been reverse transcribed. Profiled with immunoSEQ multiplex PCR; TCRdb holds only in-frame clones, not every one. The data show under 300,000 clones, 25% to 30% seen once. Purity of each sorted population was above 98%. A note on this clone: Its matching antigen is unknown.

This clonotype originated in a man between 25 and 39 years old in good health. The material sequenced was central memory CD4+ T cells from blood. This chain joins TRBV6-6 and TRBJ2-3; no clear D. The DNA of the CDR3 is TGTGCCAGCAGTTACTCCCGACCCCAGAAGTCCGATACGCAGTATTTT. Protein product: CASSYSRPQKSDTQYF.